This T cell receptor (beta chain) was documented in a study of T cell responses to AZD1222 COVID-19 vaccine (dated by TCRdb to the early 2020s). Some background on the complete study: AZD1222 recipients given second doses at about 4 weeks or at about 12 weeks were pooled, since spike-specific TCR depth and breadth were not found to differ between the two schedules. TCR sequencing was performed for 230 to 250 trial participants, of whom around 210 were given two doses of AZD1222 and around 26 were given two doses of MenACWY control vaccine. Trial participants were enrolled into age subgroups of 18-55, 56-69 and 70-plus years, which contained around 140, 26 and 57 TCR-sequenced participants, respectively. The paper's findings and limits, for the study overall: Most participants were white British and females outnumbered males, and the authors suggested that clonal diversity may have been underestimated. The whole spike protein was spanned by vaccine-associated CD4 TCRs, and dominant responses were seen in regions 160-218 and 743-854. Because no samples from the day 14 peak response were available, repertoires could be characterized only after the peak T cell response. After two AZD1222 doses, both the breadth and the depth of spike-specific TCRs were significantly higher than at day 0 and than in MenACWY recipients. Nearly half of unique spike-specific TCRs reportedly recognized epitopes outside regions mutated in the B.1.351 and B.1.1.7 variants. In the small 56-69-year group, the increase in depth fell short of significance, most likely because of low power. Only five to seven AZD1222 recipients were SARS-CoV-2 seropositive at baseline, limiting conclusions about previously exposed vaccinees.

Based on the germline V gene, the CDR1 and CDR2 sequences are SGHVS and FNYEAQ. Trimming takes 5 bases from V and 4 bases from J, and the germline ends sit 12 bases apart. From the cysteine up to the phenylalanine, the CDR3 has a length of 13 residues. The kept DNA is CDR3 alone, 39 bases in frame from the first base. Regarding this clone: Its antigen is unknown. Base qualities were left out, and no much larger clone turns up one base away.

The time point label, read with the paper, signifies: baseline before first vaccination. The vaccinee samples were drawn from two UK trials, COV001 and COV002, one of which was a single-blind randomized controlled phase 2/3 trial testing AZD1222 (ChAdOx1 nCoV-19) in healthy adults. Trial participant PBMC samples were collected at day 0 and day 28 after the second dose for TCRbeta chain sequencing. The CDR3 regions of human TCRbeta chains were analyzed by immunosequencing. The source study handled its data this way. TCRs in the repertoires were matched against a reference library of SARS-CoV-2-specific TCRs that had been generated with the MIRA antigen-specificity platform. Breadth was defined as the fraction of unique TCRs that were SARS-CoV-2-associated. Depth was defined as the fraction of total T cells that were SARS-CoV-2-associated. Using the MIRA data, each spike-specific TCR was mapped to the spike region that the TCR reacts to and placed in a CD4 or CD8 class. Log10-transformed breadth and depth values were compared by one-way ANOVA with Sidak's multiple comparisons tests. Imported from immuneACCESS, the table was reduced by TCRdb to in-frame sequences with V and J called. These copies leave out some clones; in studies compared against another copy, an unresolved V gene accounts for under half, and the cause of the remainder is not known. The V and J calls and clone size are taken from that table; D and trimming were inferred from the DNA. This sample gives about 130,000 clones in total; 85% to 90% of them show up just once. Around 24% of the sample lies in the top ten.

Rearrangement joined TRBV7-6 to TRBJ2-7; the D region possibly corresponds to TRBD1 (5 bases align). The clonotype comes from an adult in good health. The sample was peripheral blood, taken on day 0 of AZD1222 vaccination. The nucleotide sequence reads TGTGCCAGCAGCAACCTTGACAGTTACGAGCAGTACTTC. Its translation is CASSNLDSYEQYF.